What follows are 5 T cell receptor beta chains derived from one specimen sequenced in a study of T cell changes during pregnancy in multiple sclerosis. Assay: immunoSEQ multiplex PCR; the TCRdb copy retains only in-frame clones and omits some. The data show about 53,000 clones, with 90% seen just once and approximately 2.8% held by the top ten. Source: CD8+ T cells from peripheral blood mononuclear cells, taken before pregnancy. The source is a female donor with multiple sclerosis, enrolled in a pregnancy study.

The chain uses TRBV27 and TRBJ1-2, with 8 positions matching TRBD1. J was trimmed by 4 bases and V by 5 bases; bases with no gene match: 6. Germline lookup yields CDR1 MNHEY and CDR2 SMNVEV (reference sequence). The CDR3 runs 14 residues. CDR3 region: CASSGGQGSYGYTF. CDR3 bases: TGTGCCAGCAGTGGAGGACAGGGAAGCTATGGCTACACCTTC.

The chain joins TRBV20-1 to TRBJ2-7; tentative D call: TRBD2 (5 bases). Trimming shortened V by 1 base and J by 7 bases, and 5 bases separated the two germline ends. Germline V gene sequence: CDR1 DFQATT, CDR2 SNEGSKA (reference sequence). This CDR3 has 10 amino acids. CDR3 sequence (DNA): TGCAGTGCTAGAGGGGAGGAGCAGTACTTC. It translates to CSARGEEQYF.

J is TRBJ2-1 and V is TRBV4-1, with 10 bases that match TRBD2. CDR1 is MGHRA and CDR2 is YSYEKL in the germline V gene. The V and J ends lost 4 bases and 9 bases, in that order; junction bases with no gene match: 18. There are 18 residues in the CDR3. The CDR3 region has the DNA TGCGCCAGCAGCCCTTTTGGGGTAGTAGCGGGGGGCCTTGGTGAGCAGTTCTTC. It yields the protein CASSPFGVVAGGLGEQFF.

This sequence joins TRBV6-1 and TRBJ2-7, with TRBD2 matching over 11 bases. This CDR3 has 18 amino acids. V was clipped by 4 bases and J by 6 bases; unmatched bases: 17. CDR1 and CDR2 (germline): MNHNS, SASEGT. The DNA of the CDR3 is TGTGCCAGCAGTGCACGACAGGGTTTTAGCGGGGGGGCTTTCGAGCAGTACTTC. Residues: CASSARQGFSGGAFEQYF.

This chain uses TRBV18 with TRBJ1-2, with D possibly being TRBD1 (6 bases). There are 10 residues in the CDR3. The V gene lost 9 bases and the J gene lost 8 bases, with 10 bases spanning the gap. Looked up from germline, CDR1 is KGHSH and CDR2 is LQKENI. CDR3 amino acids: CASEGVGYTF. The CDR3 nucleotides read TGTGCCAGTGAGGGGGTCGGCTACACCTTC.